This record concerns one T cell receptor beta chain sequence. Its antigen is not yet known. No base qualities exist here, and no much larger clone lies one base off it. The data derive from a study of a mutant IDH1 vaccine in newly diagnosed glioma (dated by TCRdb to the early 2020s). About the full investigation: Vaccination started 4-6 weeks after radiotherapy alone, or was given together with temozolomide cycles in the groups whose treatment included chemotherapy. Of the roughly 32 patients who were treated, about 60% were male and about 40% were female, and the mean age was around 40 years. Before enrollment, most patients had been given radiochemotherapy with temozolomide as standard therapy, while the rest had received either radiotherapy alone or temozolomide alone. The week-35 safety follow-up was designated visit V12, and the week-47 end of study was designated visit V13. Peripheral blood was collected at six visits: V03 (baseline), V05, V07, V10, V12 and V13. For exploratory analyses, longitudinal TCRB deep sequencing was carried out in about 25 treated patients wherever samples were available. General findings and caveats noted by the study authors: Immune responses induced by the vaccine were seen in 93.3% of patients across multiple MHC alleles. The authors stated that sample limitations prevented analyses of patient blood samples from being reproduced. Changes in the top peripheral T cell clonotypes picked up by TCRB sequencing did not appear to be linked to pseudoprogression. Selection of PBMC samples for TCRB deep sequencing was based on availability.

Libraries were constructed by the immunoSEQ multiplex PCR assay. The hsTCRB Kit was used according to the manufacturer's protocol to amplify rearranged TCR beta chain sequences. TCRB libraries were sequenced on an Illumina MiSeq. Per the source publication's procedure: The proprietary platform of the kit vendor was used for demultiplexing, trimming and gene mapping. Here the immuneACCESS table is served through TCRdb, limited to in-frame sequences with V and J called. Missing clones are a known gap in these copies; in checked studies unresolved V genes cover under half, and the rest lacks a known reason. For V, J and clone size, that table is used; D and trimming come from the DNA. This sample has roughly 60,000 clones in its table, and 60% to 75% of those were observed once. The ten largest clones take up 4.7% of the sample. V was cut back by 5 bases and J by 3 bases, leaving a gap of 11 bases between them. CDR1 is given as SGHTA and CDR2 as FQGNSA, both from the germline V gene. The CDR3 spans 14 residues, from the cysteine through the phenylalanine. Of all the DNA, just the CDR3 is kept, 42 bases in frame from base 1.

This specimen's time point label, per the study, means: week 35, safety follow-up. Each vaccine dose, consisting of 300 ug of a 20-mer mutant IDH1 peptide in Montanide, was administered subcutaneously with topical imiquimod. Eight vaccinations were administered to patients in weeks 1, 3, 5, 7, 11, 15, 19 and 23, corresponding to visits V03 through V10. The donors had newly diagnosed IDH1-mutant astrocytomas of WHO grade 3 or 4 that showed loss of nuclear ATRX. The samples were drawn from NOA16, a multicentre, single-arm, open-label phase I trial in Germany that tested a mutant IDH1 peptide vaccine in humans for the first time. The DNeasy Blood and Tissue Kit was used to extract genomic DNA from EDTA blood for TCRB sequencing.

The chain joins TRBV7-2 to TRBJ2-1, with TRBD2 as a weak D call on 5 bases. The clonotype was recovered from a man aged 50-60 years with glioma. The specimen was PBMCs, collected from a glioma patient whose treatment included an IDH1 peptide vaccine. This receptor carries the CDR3 CASSAPGFYNEQFF. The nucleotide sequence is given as TGTGCCAGCAGCGCTCCGGGGTTCTACAATGAGCAGTTCTTC.